This entry features one T cell receptor (beta chain) sequence. The source of the sample is a study of blood T cell repertoires in COVID-19. Overall study context: Some COVID-19 samples were acute and others convalescent; all came from the United States, Italy and Spain.

Using immunoSEQ multiplex PCR, the repertoire was profiled, and TCRdb retains in-frame clones only, with some absent. The sample holds around 100,000 clones, 70% to 80% seen once. Germline-derived CDR1 and CDR2 are MNHEY and SVGEGT. Trimming cost V 2 bases and J 4 bases, with 14 bases left between them. The CDR3 is made up of 15 amino acids. The gene calls are TRBV6-2 or TRBV6-3 and TRBJ1-2; possible D gene TRBD1, 5 bases. Material for sequencing was peripheral blood. The TCR sequence derives from a man aged 55 to 70 with active or convalescent COVID-19. The CDR3, as DNA: TGTGCCAGCAGTTACCCCCCCCGGGGGATCTATGGCTACACCTTC. Amino acid sequence: CASSYPPRGIYGYTF.